These 26 T cell receptor beta chains were all obtained from the same sample, sequenced in a study of T cell repertoires in cytomegalovirus infection. TCRdb reprocessed the reads with MiXCR, giving one entry per CDR3 protein. In the table there are 250,000 to 300,000 distinct CDR3 sequences, 20% to 30% of which are singletons. Sample: PBMCs. The receptor source for this set is a human donor in good health (CMV status not recorded). Some clones in this sample may be carry-over from other donors' samples.

The chain uses TRBV7-9 and TRBJ2-3; 10 nucleotides agree with TRBD2. Germline trimming cut 5 bases from V and 2 bases from J; bases unmatched to any gene: 4. The germline gives CDR1 SEHNR, CDR2 FQNEAQ (reference sequence). This CDR3 region has 15 residues. The CDR3 is CASSRSGRATDTQYF. The CDR3 coding sequence is TGTGCCAGCAGCAGGAGCGGGAGGGCCACAGATACGCAGTATTTT. Supplemented by reference TRBV7-9 and TRBJ2-3, the full variable domain reads DTGVSQNPRHKITKRGQNVTFRCDPISEHNRLYWYRQTLGQGPEFLTYFQNEAQLEKSRLLSDRFSAERPKGSFSTLEIQRTEQGDSAMYLCASSRSGRATDTQYFGPGTRLTVL.

The chain recombines TRBV12-5 with TRBJ2-5; TRBD2 is a possible D gene (6 bases). The V gene's germline CDR1 is LGHNT and CDR2 FRNRAP. CDR3 size: 13 residues. V dropped 7 bases and J dropped 5 bases, with 14 bases sitting between them. The CDR3 sequence: CASARGSLETQYF. DNA for the CDR3: TGTGCTAGTGCGCGGGGTAGCCTTGAGACCCAGTACTTC.

V is TRBV7-2 and J is TRBJ2-2, with no clear D. The germline V gene has CDR1 SGHTA and CDR2 FQGNSA. V was cut by 3 bases and J by 4 bases, with 12 bases left in between. The CDR3 runs 15 residues. This CDR3 is CASSFSSSGTGELFF. As DNA, the CDR3 is TGTGCCAGCAGCTTTTCTTCTTCGGGCACCGGGGAGCTGTTTTTT.

This clonotype was picked up many times. V is TRBV7-2 and J is TRBJ2-1, with 7 bases identical to TRBD2. V gave up 1 base and J gave up 5 bases; unmatched junction bases: 5. Germline V gene sequence: CDR1 SGHTA, CDR2 FQGNSA. The CDR3 runs to 15 residues. CDR3 coding DNA: TGTGCCAGCAGCTTAGTCCAGCGGGGAAACAATGAGCAGTTCTTC. Protein product: CASSLVQRGNNEQFF.

The chain employs TRBV7-3 and TRBJ1-6, with 10 nucleotides matching TRBD1. CDR3 length equals 15 residues. The germline CDR1 and CDR2 sequences are SGHTA and FQGTGA. V was clipped by 5 bases and J by 7 bases; unmatched bases: 5. The CDR3 region has the DNA TGTGCCAGCAGCCCAATGACAGGGGGCAATTCACCCCTCCACTTT. This sequence encodes CASSPMTGGNSPLHF.

The V call is TRBV29-1, the J call TRBJ2-2, with D tentatively TRBD1 or TRBD2 (5 bases each). The CDR3 covers 14 residues. Germline V gene sequence: CDR1 SQVTM, CDR2 ANQGSEA. Trimming removed 4 bases at V and 1 base at J, with 10 bases between. CDR3 region: CSVAEGMNTGELFF. DNA for the CDR3: TGCAGCGTTGCTGAGGGGATGAACACCGGGGAGCTGTTTTTT.

V gene TRBV15 combines with J gene TRBJ1-4, with TRBD1 matching over 7 bases. Germline loops: CDR1 LNHNV, CDR2 YYDKDF (reference sequence). The CDR3 consists of 15 residues. V trimming: 0 bases; J trimming: 3 bases; junction bases outside the gene matches: 1. CDR3 protein: CATSREGTANEKLFF. Written as DNA, the CDR3 is TGTGCCACCAGCAGAGAGGGGACAGCTAATGAAAAACTGTTTTTT.

This clonotype was found a few times. V usage is TRBV11-2 and J usage is TRBJ2-7; 13 positions match TRBD2. The CDR3 sequence is 16 residues long. Germline V gene data show CDR1 as SGHAT and CDR2 as FQNNGV. With 5 bases clipped from V and 0 bases from J, the junction kept 4 bases outside the gene matches. DNA of the CDR3: TGTGCCAGCAGCCTTCGGACTAGCGGGAGCTCCTACGAGCAGTACTTC. As protein: CASSLRTSGSSYEQYF.

This clonotype was seen a handful of times. The V and J genes are TRBV6-5 and TRBJ2-4, with D unclear. Germline CDR1 MNHEY, CDR2 SVGAGI. V shed 2 bases and J shed 2 bases, with 13 bases lying between them. The CDR3 spans 16 residues. CDR3 sequence: CASSYTSLGTKNIQYF. The CDR3 DNA reads TGTGCCAGCAGTTACACCAGTCTAGGAACCAAAAACATTCAGTACTTC.

In this sample, this clonotype turned up a few times. The rearrangement uses TRBV12-3 or TRBV12-4 and TRBJ2-1; D unclear. V shed 2 bases and J shed 7 bases, with 12 bases lying between them. The CDR3 contains 14 residues. Here the CDR3 DNA reads TGTGCCAGCAGTTTAATGGCGGAAAGGAATGAGCAGTTCTTC. Encoded protein: CASSLMAERNEQFF.

This clonotype was recorded a few times. This chain joins TRBV30 and TRBJ2-3; TRBD2 matches 8 bases. This CDR3 has 14 residues. V shed 8 bases and J 5 bases; nucleotides not matched to a gene: 12. The germline V gene has CDR1 GTSNPN and CDR2 SVGIG (reference sequence). This CDR3 reads CAGTGAGGVDTQYF. The CDR3 bases are TGTGCCGGTACCGGGGCGGGGGGCGTAGATACGCAGTATTTT.

Only a few counts were recorded for this clonotype. The CDR3 sequence is CATGVDYGYTF. CDR3 DNA: TGTGCCACCGGGGTAGACTATGGCTACACCTTC. The chain links TRBV11-2 to TRBJ1-2; D call uncertain. V lost 10 bases, J lost 3 bases, and 9 bases lay in between. CDR1 and CDR2 from the germline V gene are SGHAT and FQNNGV. The CDR3 extends over 11 amino acids.

This clonotype appeared once. This CDR3 reads CSARIGTGHYSYNEQFF. CDR3 coding DNA: TGCAGTGCTAGGATCGGGACAGGCCACTACTCCTACAATGAGCAGTTCTTC. This chain links TRBV20-1 with TRBJ2-1, with TRBD1 matching 8 bases. Germline lookup yields CDR1 DFQATT and CDR2 SNEGSKA (reference sequence). There are 17 residues in the CDR3. V trimming: 3 bases; J trimming: 0 bases; junction bases outside the gene matches: 10.

The chain couples TRBV6-5 to TRBJ2-1, with 9 bases identical to TRBD2. In germline, CDR1 is MNHEY, CDR2 SVGAGI. V trimming: 4 bases; J trimming: 3 bases; junction bases outside the gene matches: 7. This CDR3 region has 16 residues. CDR3 amino acids: CASSSGLAQNYNEQFF. The CDR3 region has the DNA TGTGCCAGCAGTTCCGGACTAGCGCAGAACTACAATGAGCAGTTCTTC.

This clonotype has just a few counts. The CDR3 DNA is TGTGCCAGCAGCTTAGAGACAGGAATAGAGACCCAGTACTTC. Its protein is CASSLETGIETQYF. V gene TRBV7-9 combines with J gene TRBJ2-5; maybe TRBD1 (6 bases). Germline-derived CDR1 and CDR2 are SEHNR and FQNEAQ (reference sequence). Trimming cost V 1 base and J 4 bases, with 10 bases left between them. The CDR3 consists of 14 residues.

This clonotype was seen a single time. The gene calls are TRBV7-2 and TRBJ2-3, with a possible D match to TRBD1 (6 bases). The CDR3 has 15 amino acids. Trimming shortened V by 4 bases and J by 2 bases, and 13 bases separated the two germline ends. The germline V gene has CDR1 SGHTA and CDR2 FQGNSA. The CDR3 nucleotides read TGTGCCAGCAGCTCCAGGGGCGGCCTCACAGATACGCAGTATTTT. It translates to CASSSRGGLTDTQYF.

The chain's CDR3 is CASTPWGVSDSNQPQHF. The CDR3 DNA follows: TGTGCCAGCACCCCATGGGGCGTGAGTGATAGCAATCAGCCCCAGCATTTT. The V call is TRBV6-2 or TRBV6-3, the J call TRBJ1-5; a weak D match, TRBD1 (5 bases). Germline values: CDR1 MNHEY, CDR2 SVGEGT. V dropped 7 bases and J dropped 0 bases, with 19 bases sitting between them. The CDR3 contains 17 residues.

The chain combines TRBV5-1 with TRBJ1-5; D gene ambiguous. CDR3 length: 15 residues. Germline V gives CDR1 SGHRS, CDR2 YFSETQ. The V and J ends lost 2 bases and 1 base respectively, with 10 bases between them. CDR3 sequence (DNA): TGCGCCAGCAGCTTCGACGGAATAAGCAATCAGCCCCAGCATTTT. This sequence encodes CASSFDGISNQPQHF.

This clonotype was found many times. The chain is built from TRBV19 and TRBJ2-7; 7 bases align to TRBD1. The germline V gene encodes CDR1 LNHDA and CDR2 SQIVND (reference sequence). The CDR3 is 16 residues long. Trimming removed 5 bases from V and 0 bases from J; junction bases left unmatched: 10. For the CDR3, the DNA is TGTGCCAGTAGTTCGTCGACAGGGATCCTCTCCTACGAGCAGTACTTC. Translating it yields CASSSSTGILSYEQYF. Drawing the rest from reference TRBV19 and TRBJ2-7, the complete variable domain is DGGITQSPKYLFRKEGQNVTLSCEQNLNHDAMYWYRQDPGQGLRLIYYSQIVNDFQKGDIAEGYSVSREKKESFPLTVTSAQKNPTAFYLCASSSSTGILSYEQYFGPGTRLTVT.

This clonotype appeared many times. The J gene is TRBJ2-5, the V gene TRBV7-2, with unresolved D. The CDR3 length is 14 residues. V was cut by 2 bases and J by 4 bases, with 11 bases left in between. Germline V gives CDR1 SGHTA, CDR2 FQGNSA. The CDR3: CASSLIGFLETQYF. In DNA form, the CDR3 reads TGTGCCAGCAGCTTAATTGGTTTTCTAGAGACCCAGTACTTC.

A few counts support this clonotype. This chain links TRBV28 with TRBJ2-7; no clear D gene. The CDR3 is 12 residues long. Per germline, CDR1 MDHEN and CDR2 SYDVKM. The germline V and J ends were trimmed by 6 bases and 0 bases, with 6 bases remaining between them. This CDR3 is CASRTDSYEQYF. CDR3 nucleotide sequence: TGTGCCAGCAGGACGGACTCCTACGAGCAGTACTTC.

The genes are TRBV28 and TRBJ2-7, with D possibly being TRBD1 (5 bases). V lost 4 bases and J lost 3, with 19 bases in between. The CDR3 consists of 16 residues. CDR1 and CDR2 from the germline V gene are MDHEN and SYDVKM. CDR3 protein: CASSSLRAGYFYEQYF. The CDR3 bases are TGTGCCAGCAGTTCCCTTAGGGCAGGGTATTTCTACGAGCAGTACTTC.

The chain is built from TRBV28 and TRBJ1-5; 9 nucleotides agree with TRBD1. Germline V lookup: CDR1 MDHEN, CDR2 SYDVKM. The CDR3 is 17 amino acids. Trimming removed 4 bases from V and 2 bases from J; junction bases left unmatched: 9. The CDR3 spells CASSSRDRDGGNQPQHF. The CDR3 DNA sequence: TGTGCCAGCAGTTCCCGGGACAGGGATGGAGGCAATCAGCCCCAGCATTTT.

The CDR3 protein is CASSFGSGGTYEQYF. As DNA, the CDR3 is TGTGCCAGCAGTTTCGGTAGCGGGGGAACCTACGAGCAGTACTTC. J is TRBJ2-7 and V is TRBV28; 9 bases match TRBD2. The V gene end was trimmed by 3 bases and the J gene end by 2 bases; junction bases not matched to a gene: 5. Germline CDR1 MDHEN, CDR2 SYDVKM. The CDR3 is made up of 15 amino acids.

The CDR3 nucleotides read TGTGCCAGCAGTTTATCGGTGCGGGTTGAGGATACGCAGTATTTT. Translating it yields CASSLSVRVEDTQYF. This chain joins TRBV27 and TRBJ2-3; D may be TRBD2 (5 bases). V lost 0 bases and J lost 6, with 13 bases in between. Germline-derived CDR1 and CDR2 are MNHEY and SMNVEV (reference sequence). The CDR3 has 15 residues.

The gene calls are TRBV28 and TRBJ2-7; the D gene could be TRBD1 or TRBD2 (6 bases each). Germline V gene lookup returns CDR1 MDHEN and CDR2 SYDVKM. Trimming cost V 0 bases and J 7 bases, with 13 bases left between them. The CDR3 has 14 amino acids. CDR3 amino acids: CASSLWDGGGEQYF. The CDR3 DNA is TGTGCCAGCAGTTTATGGGACGGGGGCGGTGAGCAGTACTTC.